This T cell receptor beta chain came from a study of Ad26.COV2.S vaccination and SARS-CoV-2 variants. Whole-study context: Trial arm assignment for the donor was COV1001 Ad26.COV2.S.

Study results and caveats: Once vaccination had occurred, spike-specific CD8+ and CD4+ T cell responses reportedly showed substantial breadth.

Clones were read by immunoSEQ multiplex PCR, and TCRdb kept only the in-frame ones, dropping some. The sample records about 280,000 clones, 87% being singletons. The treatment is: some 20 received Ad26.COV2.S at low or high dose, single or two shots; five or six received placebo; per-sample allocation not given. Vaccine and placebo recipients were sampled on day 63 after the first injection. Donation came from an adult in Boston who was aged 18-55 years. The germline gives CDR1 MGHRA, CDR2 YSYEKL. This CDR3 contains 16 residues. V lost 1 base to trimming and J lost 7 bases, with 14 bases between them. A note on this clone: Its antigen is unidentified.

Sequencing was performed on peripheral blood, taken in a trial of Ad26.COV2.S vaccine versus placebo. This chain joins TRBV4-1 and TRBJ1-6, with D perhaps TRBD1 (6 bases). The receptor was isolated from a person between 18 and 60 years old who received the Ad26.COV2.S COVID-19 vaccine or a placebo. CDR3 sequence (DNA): TGCGCCAGCAGCCAAGGAGCTGCCAGGGGCAATTCACCCCTCCACTTT. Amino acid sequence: CASSQGAARGNSPLHF.